The 22 T cell receptor beta chains in this list originate from one sample, sequenced in a study of T cell changes during pregnancy in multiple sclerosis. Method: immunoSEQ multiplex PCR; TCRdb's copy keeps in-frame clones and lacks some. The sample records approximately 97,000 clones, around nine tenths being singletons. The starting material was peripheral blood, obtained in the second trimester of pregnancy. These receptors all stem from a female donor in good health, enrolled as a control in a pregnancy study.

This chain connects TRBV18 to TRBJ1-5; D remains unclear. Looked up from germline, CDR1 is KGHSH and CDR2 is LQKENI. V lost 3 bases to trimming and J lost 7 bases, with 10 bases between them. The CDR3 has 13 residues. The CDR3 DNA is TGTGCCAGCTCACCGAGTTACAGCCAGCCCCAGCATTTT. Protein sequence: CASSPSYSQPQHF.

Written as DNA, the CDR3 is TGTGCCAGCTCGCTGGGGGTACCGGGACACGGGGCCTACGAGCAGTACTTC. Residues: CASSLGVPGHGAYEQYF. V gene TRBV18 combines with J gene TRBJ2-7; tentatively, D is TRBD1 (6 bases). This CDR3 region has 17 residues. Trimming pared 6 bases from V and 2 bases from J, leaving 23 bases between. In germline, CDR1 is KGHSH, CDR2 LQKENI. Variable domain in full (rest from reference TRBV18 and TRBJ2-7): NAGVMQNPRHLVRRRGQEARLRCSPMKGHSHVYWYRQLPEEGLKFMVYLQKENIIDESGMPKERFSAEFPKEGPSILRIQQVVRGDSAAYFCASSLGVPGHGAYEQYFGPGTRLTVT.

The J gene is TRBJ2-3, the V gene TRBV6-5; 8 nucleotides match TRBD1. There are 15 residues in the CDR3. Trimming took 7 bases from V and 3 from J; bases not matched to a gene: 9. The germline V gene encodes CDR1 MNHEY and CDR2 SVGAGI. The CDR3 reads CASKSRGRLTDTQYF. The CDR3 DNA is TGTGCCAGCAAAAGCAGGGGGCGTTTGACAGATACGCAGTATTTT.

This clone has a single count. V usage is TRBV5-1 and J usage is TRBJ2-1; TRBD1 agrees at 8 bases. Germline trimming cut 5 bases from V and 1 base from J; bases unmatched to any gene: 11. The CDR3 sequence is 17 residues long. Germline lookup yields CDR1 SGHRS and CDR2 YFSETQ. DNA of the CDR3: TGCGCCAGCAGAAACCCAGACAGGGGCAGTTCCTACAATGAGCAGTTCTTC. Its translation is CASRNPDRGSSYNEQFF.

The chain recombines TRBV6-5 with TRBJ2-2; the match to TRBD1 covers 7 bases. The CDR3 length is 15 residues. The ends lost 4 bases at V and 4 bases at J; junction bases unmatched: 6. The germline V gene has CDR1 MNHEY and CDR2 SVGAGI. CDR3 nucleotide sequence: TGTGCCAGCAGTTTTAGGGGGCGCGGCACCGGGGAGCTGTTTTTT. It is translated as CASSFRGRGTGELFF.

The V gene is TRBV7-8, the J gene TRBJ2-3; 8 nucleotides line up with TRBD2. Germline lookup yields CDR1 SGHVS and CDR2 FQNEAQ. V lost 5 bases and J lost 4; bases outside the gene matches: 14. The length of the CDR3 is 17 residues. The CDR3 region is CASSPGIAGITADTQYF. The DNA for the CDR3 is TGTGCCAGCAGCCCGGGAATAGCGGGGATAACGGCAGATACGCAGTATTTT. Supplemented by reference TRBV7-8 and TRBJ2-3, the full variable domain reads GAGVSQSPRYKVAKRGQDVALRCDPISGHVSLFWYQQALGQGPEFLTYFQNEAQLDKSGLPSDRFFAERPEGSVSTLKIQRTQQEDSAVYLCASSPGIAGITADTQYFGPGTRLTVL.

The chain couples TRBV30 to TRBJ1-5; D not resolved. The CDR3 length is 14 residues. The V and J ends lost 0 bases and 7 bases respectively, with 13 bases between them. CDR1 is GTSNPN and CDR2 is SVGIG in the germline V gene (reference sequence). The CDR3 sequence: CAWSVEVTRQPQHF. Written as DNA, the CDR3 is TGTGCCTGGAGTGTTGAGGTTACAAGGCAGCCCCAGCATTTT.

The rearrangement uses TRBV9 and TRBJ2-7; 7 bases align to TRBD1. The CDR3 is 16 amino acids. Germline CDR1 SGDLS, CDR2 YYNGEE. Germline trimming cut 3 bases from V and 5 bases from J; bases unmatched to any gene: 14. CDR3 in DNA: TGTGCCAGCAGCGAGCCTCTGACAGGGACCGTTGACGAGCAGTACTTC. The encoded protein is CASSEPLTGTVDEQYF.

The chain links TRBV7-9 to TRBJ1-2; D gene ambiguous. CDR3 length: 14 residues. Trimming stripped 6 bases from V and 0 bases from J, with 11 bases between. CDR1 is SEHNR, CDR2 FQNEAQ, per germline (reference sequence). CDR3 sequence: CASRNELPNYGYTF. CDR3 coding DNA: TGTGCCAGCAGGAATGAGCTTCCTAACTATGGCTACACCTTC.

This clone was counted once. The CDR3 nucleotides read TGCGCCAGCAGTACAGGGGTGAATGAAAAACTGTTTTTT. Translating it yields CASSTGVNEKLFF. The rearrangement uses TRBV10-1 and TRBJ1-4; TRBD1 aligns across 7 bases. The CDR3 is made up of 13 amino acids. V gave up 5 bases and J gave up 5 bases; unmatched junction bases: 2. Looked up from germline, CDR1 is WNHNN and CDR2 is SYGVQD (reference sequence).

V is TRBV18 and J is TRBJ2-7, with D maybe TRBD2 (6 bases). The CDR3 extends over 13 amino acids. Trimming left V 3 bases short and J 2 bases short, with 8 bases between. The germline V gene has CDR1 KGHSH and CDR2 LQKENI. CDR3: CASSPAGTYEQYF. The CDR3 nucleotides are TGTGCCAGCTCACCTGCGGGGACCTACGAGCAGTACTTC.

The chain joins TRBV10-3 to TRBJ1-6; D not certain. V dropped 2 bases and J dropped 10 bases, with 12 bases sitting between them. CDR1 and CDR2 from the germline V gene are ENHRY and SYGVKD. This CDR3 has 14 amino acids. The CDR3 spells CAISEEEGRSPLHF. DNA of the CDR3: TGTGCCATCAGTGAGGAAGAGGGTCGGTCACCCCTCCACTTT.

The chain employs TRBV7-9 and TRBJ1-2, with 9 nucleotides matching TRBD1. Germline-derived CDR1 and CDR2 are SEHNR and FQNEAQ (reference sequence). V was clipped by 11 bases and J by 6 bases; unmatched bases: 10. This CDR3 spans 13 amino acids. The CDR3 region is CASARDRVNGYTF. The CDR3 nucleotides read TGTGCCTCAGCACGGGACAGGGTCAATGGCTACACCTTC.

This chain links TRBV6-6 with TRBJ1-6, with D unclear. The CDR3 sequence is 15 residues long. Germline V gene data show CDR1 as MNHNY and CDR2 as SVGAGI (reference sequence). The ends were cut back, 6 bases at V and 7 bases at J, with 16 bases in the middle. The CDR3 DNA sequence: TGTGCCAGCAGACCTGGCGGAGGGATGAATTCACCCCTCCACTTT. Translation: CASRPGGGMNSPLHF.

The gene calls are TRBV11-1 and TRBJ1-2; no firm D call. Trimming cost V 2 bases and J 1 base, with 11 bases left between them. Germline lookup yields CDR1 SGHAT and CDR2 FQDESV (reference sequence). The CDR3 sequence is 15 residues long. The CDR3 bases are TGTGCCAGCAGCTTATCCCTCCGGGGTAACTATGGCTACACCTTC. Amino acid sequence: CASSLSLRGNYGYTF.

The CDR3 DNA reads as TGTGCCATCAGTGATATGGGAGGGGGGGCAAATCCCAATGAGCAGTTCTTC. Residues: CAISDMGGGANPNEQFF. The chain couples TRBV10-3 to TRBJ2-1; D is possibly TRBD2 (7 bases). With 3 bases removed from V and 6 bases from J, the gap between germline ends came to 21 bases. Germline CDR1 ENHRY, CDR2 SYGVKD. The CDR3 consists of 17 residues.

This rearrangement joins TRBV7-8 to TRBJ2-7; D gene unclear. Trimming removed 1 base from V and 2 bases from J, with 9 bases in between. Germline lookup yields CDR1 SGHVS and CDR2 FQNEAQ. CDR3 length equals 14 residues. This chain's CDR3 is CASSLVPGAYEQYF. The CDR3 DNA follows: TGTGCCAGCAGCTTAGTTCCCGGAGCCTACGAGCAGTACTTC.

The chain combines TRBV18 with TRBJ1-2; no reliable D call. Per the germline V gene, CDR1 is KGHSH and CDR2 is LQKENI. The CDR3 loop spans 13 amino acids. V lost 3 bases to trimming and J lost 2 bases, with 7 bases between them. The CDR3 reads CASSPAANYGYTF. The CDR3 bases are TGTGCCAGCTCACCGGCCGCAAACTATGGCTACACCTTC.

The chain recombines TRBV2 with TRBJ1-2; D not resolved. The CDR3 sequence is 12 residues long. V was trimmed by 3 bases and J by 2 bases, leaving 4 bases between them. Per germline, CDR1 SNHLY and CDR2 FYNNEI. The CDR3 loop is CASSDRNYGYTF. CDR3 sequence (DNA): TGTGCCAGCAGTGACAGAAACTATGGCTACACCTTC.

The DNA of the CDR3 is TGTGCCAGCAGTTTATCAGGTCAGCCCCAGCATTTT. Encoded protein: CASSLSGQPQHF. The chain joins TRBV28 to TRBJ1-5, with no clear D. The ends were cut back, 1 base at V and 6 bases at J, with 4 bases in the middle. The CDR3 spans 12 residues. The germline V gene has CDR1 MDHEN and CDR2 SYDVKM.

This rearrangement joins TRBV6-5 to TRBJ1-2, with 7 bases aligning to TRBD1. V lost 5 bases and J lost 2; bases outside the gene matches: 5. Germline V gene lookup returns CDR1 MNHEY and CDR2 SVGAGI. The CDR3 length is 14 residues. The CDR3 protein is CASSRGQPNYGYTF. In DNA, the CDR3 is TGTGCCAGCAGTCGGGGACAGCCGAACTATGGCTACACCTTC.

The genes are TRBV18 and TRBJ2-5; maybe TRBD2 (5 bases). Germline-derived CDR1 and CDR2 are KGHSH and LQKENI. The CDR3 has 14 amino acids. Trimming pared 0 bases from V and 2 bases from J, leaving 7 bases between. CDR3 region: CASSPPSGQETQYF. The CDR3 region has the DNA TGTGCCAGCTCACCACCATCGGGACAAGAGACCCAGTACTTC.